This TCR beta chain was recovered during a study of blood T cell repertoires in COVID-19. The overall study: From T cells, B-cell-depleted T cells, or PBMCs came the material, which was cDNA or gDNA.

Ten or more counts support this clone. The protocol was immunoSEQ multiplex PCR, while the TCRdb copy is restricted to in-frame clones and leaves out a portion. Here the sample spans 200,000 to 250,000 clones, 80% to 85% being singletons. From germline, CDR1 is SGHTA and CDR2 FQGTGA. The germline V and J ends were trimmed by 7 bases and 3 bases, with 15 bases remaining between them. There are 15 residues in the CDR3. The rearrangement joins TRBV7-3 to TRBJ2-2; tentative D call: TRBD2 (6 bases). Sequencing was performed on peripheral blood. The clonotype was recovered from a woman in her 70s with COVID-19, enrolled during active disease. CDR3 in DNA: TGTGCCAGCACCGAATCAGGGAGGTACACCGGGGAGCTGTTTTTT. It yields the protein CASTESGRYTGELFF. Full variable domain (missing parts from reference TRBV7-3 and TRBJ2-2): GAGVSQTPSNKVTEKGKYVELRCDPISGHTALYWYRQSLGQGPEFLIYFQGTGAADDSGLPNDRFFAVRPEGSVSTLKIQRTERGDSAVYLCASTESGRYTGELFFGEGSRLTVL.